The next 4 T cell receptor beta chains were all read from a single sample in a study of beta chain features in type 1 diabetes. General observations from the study: Among patients with Type 1 diabetes, TCRB CDR3s were moderately but significantly shorter in every one of the four CD4+ subsets.

No antigen has been assigned to these receptors. The isolated RNA, all of it, was reverse transcribed, so expressed TCRB transcripts were what got sequenced. Produced via immunoSEQ multiplex PCR; TCRdb's table is partial and in-frame only. Of about 170,000 clones in the sample, less than 10% were seen once. The sample consisted of central memory CD4+ T cells from blood. All receptors derive from a man younger than 35 with type 1 diabetes.

A remark on this clone: One end of the junction does not line up with germline, which may come from a read error. V and J are TRBV4-3 and TRBJ2-5; D is perhaps TRBD2 (6 bases). Germline loops: CDR1 LGHNA, CDR2 YSLEER. This CDR3 is 14 amino acids long. CDR3 region: CASSPLGGAETQHF. CDR3 DNA sequence: TGCGCCAGCAGCCCCCTAGGAGGGGCAGAGACCCAGCACTTC.

The chain joins TRBV6-5 to TRBJ2-5; D ambiguous. V shed 5 bases and J shed 1 base, with 11 bases lying between them. The CDR3 runs 14 residues. Germline V gene lookup returns CDR1 MNHEY and CDR2 SVGAGI. CDR3 sequence: CASSERYFQETQYF. The CDR3, as DNA: TGTGCCAGCAGTGAACGGTACTTCCAAGAGACCCAGTACTTC.

This clone was picked up a small number of times. V gene TRBV6-5 combines with J gene TRBJ2-3; D is uncertain. The CDR3 has 13 residues. V was shortened by 7 bases and J by 0 bases, with 8 bases between the two germline ends. Per the germline V gene, CDR1 is MNHEY and CDR2 is SVGAGI. The DNA of the CDR3 is TGTGCCAGCAAAACCACTAGCACAGATACGCAGTATTTT. Its translation is CASKTTSTDTQYF.

This chain uses TRBV14 with TRBJ2-7; a possible D gene is TRBD2 (6 bases). From germline, CDR1 is SGHDN and CDR2 FVKESK. The CDR3 runs to 14 residues. The V and J ends lost 0 bases and 4 bases respectively, with 10 bases between them. CDR3 nucleotide sequence: TGTGCCAGCAGCCAAGACGGGAGTTGGTACGAGCAGTACTTC. Its protein is CASSQDGSWYEQYF.